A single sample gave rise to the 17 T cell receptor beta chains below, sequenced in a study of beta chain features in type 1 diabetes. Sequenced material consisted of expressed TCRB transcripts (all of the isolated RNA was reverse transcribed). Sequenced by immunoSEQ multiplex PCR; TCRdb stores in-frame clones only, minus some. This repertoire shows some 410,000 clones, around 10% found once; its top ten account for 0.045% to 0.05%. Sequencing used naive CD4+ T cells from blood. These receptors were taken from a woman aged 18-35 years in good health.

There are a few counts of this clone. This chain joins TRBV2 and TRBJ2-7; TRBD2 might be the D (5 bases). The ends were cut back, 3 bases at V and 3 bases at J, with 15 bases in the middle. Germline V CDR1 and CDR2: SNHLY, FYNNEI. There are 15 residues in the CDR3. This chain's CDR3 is CASSDWELANYEQYV. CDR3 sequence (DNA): TGTGCCAGCAGTGATTGGGAGTTGGCAAACTACGAGCAGTACGTC.

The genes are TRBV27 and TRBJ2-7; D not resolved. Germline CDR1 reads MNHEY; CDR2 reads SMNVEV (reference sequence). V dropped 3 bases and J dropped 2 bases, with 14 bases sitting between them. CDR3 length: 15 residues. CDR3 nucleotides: TGTGCCAGCAGTTTGCCATCGAAGGGTACCTACGAGCAGTACGTC. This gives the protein CASSLPSKGTYEQYV.

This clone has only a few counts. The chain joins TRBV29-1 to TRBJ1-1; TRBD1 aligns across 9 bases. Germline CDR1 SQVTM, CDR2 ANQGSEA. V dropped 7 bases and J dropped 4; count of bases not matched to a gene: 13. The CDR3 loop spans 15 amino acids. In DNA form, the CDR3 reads TGCAGCGCTTCCAGGACAGGGGTAAAGGGCACTGAAGCTTTCTTT. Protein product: CSASRTGVKGTEAFF.

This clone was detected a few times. CDR3 sequence reads: CASSAGTGFLTDTQYF. The CDR3 nucleotides are TGCGCCAGCAGCGCTGGGACAGGCTTCTTAACAGATACGCAGTATTTT. The rearrangement links TRBV5-1 to TRBJ2-3, with 8 positions matching TRBD1. Germline V lookup: CDR1 SGHRS, CDR2 YFSETQ. This CDR3 spans 16 amino acids. V trimming: 4 bases; J trimming: 3 bases; junction bases outside the gene matches: 10.

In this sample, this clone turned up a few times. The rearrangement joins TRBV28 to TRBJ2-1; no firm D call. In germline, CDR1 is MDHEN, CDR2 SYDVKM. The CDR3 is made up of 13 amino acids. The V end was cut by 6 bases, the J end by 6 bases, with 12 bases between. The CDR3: CASRSHPPNEQFF. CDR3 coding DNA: TGTGCCAGCAGGAGCCATCCCCCCAATGAGCAGTTCTTC. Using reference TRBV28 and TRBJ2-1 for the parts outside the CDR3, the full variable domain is DVKVTQSSRYLVKRTGEKVFLECVQDMDHENMFWYRQDPGLGLRLIYFSYDVKMKEKGDIPEGYSVSREKKERFSLILESASTNQTSMYLCASRSHPPNEQFFGPGTRLTVL.

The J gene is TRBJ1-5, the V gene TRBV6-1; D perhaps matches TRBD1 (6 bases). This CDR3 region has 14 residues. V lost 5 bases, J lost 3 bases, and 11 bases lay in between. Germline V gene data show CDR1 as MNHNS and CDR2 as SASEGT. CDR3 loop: CASSSTGLNQPQHF. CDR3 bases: TGTGCCAGCAGTTCTACAGGGCTCAATCAGCCCCAGCATTTT.

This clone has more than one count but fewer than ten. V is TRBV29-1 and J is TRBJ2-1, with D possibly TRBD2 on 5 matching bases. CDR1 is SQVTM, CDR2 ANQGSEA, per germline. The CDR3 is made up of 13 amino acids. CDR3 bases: TGCACTAGTTCATCGGGGTACTACAATGAGCAGTTCTTC. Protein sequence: CTSSSGYYNEQFF.

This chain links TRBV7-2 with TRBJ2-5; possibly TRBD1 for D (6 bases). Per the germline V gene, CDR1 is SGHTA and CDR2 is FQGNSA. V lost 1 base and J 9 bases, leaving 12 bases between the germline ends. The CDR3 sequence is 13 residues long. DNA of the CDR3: TGTGCCAGCAGCTTAGGACAGGCTGGGGCCCAGTACTTC. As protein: CASSLGQAGAQYF.

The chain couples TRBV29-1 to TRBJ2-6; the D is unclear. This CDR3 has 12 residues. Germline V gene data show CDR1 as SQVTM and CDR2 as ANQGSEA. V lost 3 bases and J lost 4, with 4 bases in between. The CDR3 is CSVDSGANVLTF. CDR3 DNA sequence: TGCAGCGTTGATTCCGGGGCCAACGTCCTGACTTTC.

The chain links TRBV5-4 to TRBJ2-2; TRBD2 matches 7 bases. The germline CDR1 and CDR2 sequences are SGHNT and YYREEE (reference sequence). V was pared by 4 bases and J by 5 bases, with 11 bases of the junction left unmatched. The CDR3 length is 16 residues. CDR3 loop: CASSPGGTGKTGELFF. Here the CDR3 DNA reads TGTGCCAGCAGCCCCGGGGGGACGGGGAAGACCGGGGAGCTGTTTTTT.

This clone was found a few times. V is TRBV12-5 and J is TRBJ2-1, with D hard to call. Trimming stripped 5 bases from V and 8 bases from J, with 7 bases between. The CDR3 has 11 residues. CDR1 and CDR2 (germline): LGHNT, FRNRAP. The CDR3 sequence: CASGHGHEQFF. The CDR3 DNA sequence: TGTGCTAGTGGTCATGGACATGAGCAGTTCTTC.

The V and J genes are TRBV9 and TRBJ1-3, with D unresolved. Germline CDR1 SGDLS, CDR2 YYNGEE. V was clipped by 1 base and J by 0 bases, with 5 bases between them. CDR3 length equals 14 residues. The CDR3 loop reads CASSVTFSGNTIYF. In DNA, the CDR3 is TGTGCCAGCAGCGTAACCTTCTCTGGAAACACCATATATTTT. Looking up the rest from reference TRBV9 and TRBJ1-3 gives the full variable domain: DSGVTQTPKHLITATGQRVTLRCSPRSGDLSVYWYQQSLDQGLQFLIQYYNGEERAKGNILERFSAQQFPDLHSELNLSSLELGDSALYFCASSVTFSGNTIYFGEGSWLTVV.

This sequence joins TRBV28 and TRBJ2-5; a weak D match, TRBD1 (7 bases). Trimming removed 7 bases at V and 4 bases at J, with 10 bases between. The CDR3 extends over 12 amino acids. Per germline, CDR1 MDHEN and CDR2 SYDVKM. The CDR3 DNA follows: TGTGCCAGCACGCAGGGGGGAGAGACCCAGTACTTC. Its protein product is CASTQGGETQYF.

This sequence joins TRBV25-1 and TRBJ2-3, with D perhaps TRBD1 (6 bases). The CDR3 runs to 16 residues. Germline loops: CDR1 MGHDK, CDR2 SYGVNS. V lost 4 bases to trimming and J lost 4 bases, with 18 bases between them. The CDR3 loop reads CASSAPQGWGPDTQYF. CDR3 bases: TGTGCCAGCAGTGCACCACAGGGATGGGGCCCAGATACGCAGTATTTT.

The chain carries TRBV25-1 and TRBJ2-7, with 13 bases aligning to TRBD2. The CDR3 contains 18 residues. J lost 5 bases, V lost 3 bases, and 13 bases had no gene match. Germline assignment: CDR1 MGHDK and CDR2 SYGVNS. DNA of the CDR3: TGTGCCAGCAGTGAGAAGGAGCCGGGACTAGCGGGATTCCACGAGCAGTACTTC. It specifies CASSEKEPGLAGFHEQYF.

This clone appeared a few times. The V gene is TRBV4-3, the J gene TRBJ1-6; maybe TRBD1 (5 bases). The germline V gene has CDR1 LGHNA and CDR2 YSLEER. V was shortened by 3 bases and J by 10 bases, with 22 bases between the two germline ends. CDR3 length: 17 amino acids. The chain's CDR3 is CASSHPLGQGARSPLHF. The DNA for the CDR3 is TGCGCCAGCAGCCATCCCCTCGGGCAAGGGGCCCGGTCACCCCTCCACTTT.

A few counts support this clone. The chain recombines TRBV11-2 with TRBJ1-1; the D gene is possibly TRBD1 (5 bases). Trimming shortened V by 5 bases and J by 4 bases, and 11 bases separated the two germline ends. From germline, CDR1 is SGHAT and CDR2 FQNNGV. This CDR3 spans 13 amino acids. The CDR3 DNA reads TGTGCCAGCAGCCCCCGGGGGAGCACTGAAGCTTTCTTT. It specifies CASSPRGSTEAFF. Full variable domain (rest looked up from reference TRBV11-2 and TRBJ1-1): EAGVAQSPRYKIIEKRQSVAFWCNPISGHATLYWYQQILGQGPKLLIQFQNNGVVDDSQLPKDRFSAERLKGVDSTLKIQPAKLEDSAVYLCASSPRGSTEAFFGQGTRLTVV.